This T cell receptor beta chain was recovered during a study of cytomegalovirus exposure and HLA in healthy donors. CDR3 size: 15 residues. The V segment lost 3 bases and the J segment 5 bases; nucleotides outside the gene matches: 10. Germline V gene sequence: CDR1 SGHDT, CDR2 YYEEEE. The protocol was immunoSEQ multiplex PCR, while the TCRdb copy is restricted to in-frame clones and leaves out a portion. The table includes approximately 270,000 clones, about 90% detected once. Study-level findings and limits: There were some public TCRs occurring in many donors, but most TCR sequences were rare.

The donors were members of the validation cohort comprising approximately 110 subjects, separate from the roughly 650-subject first cohort. In the case of this clone: The antigen is undetermined.

This chain connects TRBV5-6 to TRBJ2-5; 7 positions agree with TRBD2. This receptor was identified in a man aged 18-30 years in good health and CMV-seropositive. Sequencing was carried out using PBMCs. CDR3 sequence (DNA): TGTGCCAGCAGCTGGGGTCCTAGCGGAGGGGAGACCCAGTACTTC. Its translation: CASSWGPSGGETQYF.